This entry lists 5 T cell receptor beta chains sequenced from one sample in a study of blood T cells in healthy people across ages. A second roughly 7 to 12 cycle PCR used barcoded and J-beta primers. MiXCR, run by TCRdb on the 5' RACE reads, gives a single entry per CDR3 protein. The table includes 580,000 or so distinct CDR3 sequences, more than 45% detected once. Sequencing used blood. The receptors shown here come from a man older than 75 in good health.

The table lists this clonotype with many counts. The chain recombines TRBV29-1 with TRBJ2-3, with 8 bases aligning to TRBD2. The CDR3 contains 15 residues. In germline, CDR1 is SQVTM, CDR2 ANQGSEA. J was trimmed by 0 bases and V by 5 bases; bases with no gene match: 7. CDR3: CSVTASGYSTDTQYF. CDR3 bases: TGCAGCGTTACGGCTAGCGGGTATAGCACAGATACGCAGTATTTT.

The chain employs TRBV4-1 and TRBJ2-3; D unresolved. V was clipped by 3 bases and J by 1 base, with 17 bases between them. CDR1 and CDR2 from the germline V gene are MGHRA and YSYEKL. CDR3 length: 17 amino acids. The CDR3 reads CASSHLNPAIGTDTQYF. The DNA for the CDR3 is TGCGCCAGCAGCCATTTAAACCCAGCCATTGGCACAGATACGCAGTATTTT.

J is TRBJ2-7 and V is TRBV12-5; possible D gene TRBD2, 6 bases. CDR1 and CDR2 from the germline V gene are LGHNT and FRNRAP. Trimming stripped 6 bases from V and 2 bases from J, with 17 bases between. This CDR3 has 15 residues. CDR3 in DNA: TGTGCTAGTGGACCTCCGGAGGGCAGGCCCTACGAGCAGTACTTC. This codes for CASGPPEGRPYEQYF.

This clonotype has just a few counts. V is TRBV7-2 and J is TRBJ2-7; D is perhaps TRBD1 (5 bases). The CDR3 contains 13 residues. V lost 6 bases and J 2 bases, leaving 11 bases between the germline ends. The germline V gene has CDR1 SGHTA and CDR2 FQGNSA. CDR3: CASSSRVTYEQYF. In DNA, the CDR3 is TGTGCCAGCAGTTCCAGGGTTACCTACGAGCAGTACTTC.

This clonotype was detected a few times. The CDR3, as DNA: TGCAGTGCCAACCCGCAGGGCTGGGAGCAGTACTTC. It is translated as CSANPQGWEQYF. This sequence joins TRBV20-1 and TRBJ2-7; D might be TRBD1 (5 bases). The germline V gene encodes CDR1 DFQATT and CDR2 SNEGSKA (reference sequence). The CDR3 totals 12 residues. V lost 6 bases and J 7 bases, leaving 16 bases between the germline ends.